This T cell receptor (beta chain) was sequenced during a study of cytomegalovirus exposure and HLA in healthy donors. This CDR3 has 12 amino acids. CDR1 and CDR2 from the germline V gene are MRHNA and SNTAGT. V gave up 10 bases and J gave up 2 bases, with 11 bases separating them. 13 Jbeta primers and 60 Vbeta primers were used for the PCR. The table came from immunoSEQ multiplex PCR; TCRdb's copy has only in-frame clones and leaves some out. Of about 180,000 clones in the sample, 77% are singletons; the top ten hold over 1.1%. Study observations and caveats: In a later analysis, TCR beta V- and J-gene trimming showed a link to a missense DCLRE1C variant. It emerged from a later analysis that several of the most significant clusters appeared to be linked to common viral pathogens. Later on, an analysis showed TCR association rates differing by HLA locus, with DRB1 the most and HLA-C the fewest. Earlier results showed most TCR beta V segments being productive about 87% or about 30% of the time.

This clone was counted once. Antigen specificity is unknown. The clonotype originates from a man aged 18 to 30 in good health and CMV-seronegative. Sequenced sample: PBMCs. The chain employs TRBV6-4 and TRBJ1-1; the D is unclear. The CDR3, as DNA: TGTGCCAACTTGATTATTAACACTGAAGCTTTCTTT. It is translated as CANLIINTEAFF.